These 32 T cell receptor beta chains originate from one sample sequenced in a study of T-cell memory formation after mild COVID-19. Each CDR3 protein is one row after TCRdb ran MiXCR on the 5' RACE reads. The sample shows fewer than 400,000 distinct CDR3 sequences, roughly 15% of them seen only once. Source material: PBMCs or a T cell subset sorted from them (not recorded which). These receptors all stem from a man aged 18 to 29 who had mild COVID-19 (a few samples of this study predate the infection). Cell type and time point are not known.

This clonotype was recorded a few times. This chain uses TRBV29-1 with TRBJ2-2; no clear D gene. The CDR3 consists of 10 residues. With 5 bases removed from V and 6 bases from J, the gap between germline ends came to 4 bases. The germline gives CDR1 SQVTM, CDR2 ANQGSEA. The CDR3 here is CSVFAGELFF. In nucleotides, the CDR3 is TGCAGCGTTTTCGCCGGGGAGCTGTTTTTT.

This clonotype was found a few times. The chain couples TRBV4-1 to TRBJ2-7; possibly TRBD1 for D (6 bases). The germline V gene encodes CDR1 MGHRA and CDR2 YSYEKL. V was shortened by 3 bases and J by 1 base, with 16 bases between the two germline ends. The CDR3 spans 16 residues. The CDR3 DNA reads as TGCGCCAGCAGCCAGTCCTACGGGACACCTTCCTACGAGCAGTACTTC. It encodes CASSQSYGTPSYEQYF.

The chain combines TRBV5-4 with TRBJ2-1; weak D call: TRBD2 (6 bases). CDR1 is SGHNT and CDR2 is YYREEE in the germline V gene (reference sequence). Trimming cost V 10 bases and J 6 bases, with 17 bases left between them. This CDR3 has 13 amino acids. As DNA, the CDR3 is TGTGCCGTAGCGGAAGGGGATGGCAATGAGCAGTTCTTC. Protein sequence: CAVAEGDGNEQFF.

This clonotype was seen more than once but under ten times. The V and J genes are TRBV30 and TRBJ1-2; D is unclear. This CDR3 has 16 residues. CDR1 and CDR2 (germline): GTSNPN, SVGIG (reference sequence). Trimming took off 1 base at V and 3 bases at J, with 18 bases between the two ends. The CDR3 nucleotides are TGTGCCTGGAGTGAGTCGGGGAGATTCGACTACTATGGCTACACCTTC. It specifies CAWSESGRFDYYGYTF.

This clonotype was found a few times. V gene TRBV5-4 combines with J gene TRBJ1-6, with unresolved D. Trimming removed 2 bases at V and 9 bases at J, with 6 bases between. The CDR3 is 12 residues long. Germline V gene lookup returns CDR1 SGHNT and CDR2 YYREEE (reference sequence). CDR3 nucleotide sequence: TGTGCCAGCAGCTTTGGGAGTTCACCCCTCCACTTT. Its protein is CASSFGSSPLHF.

In its sample, this clonotype was seen a few times. The chain has TRBV12-3 or TRBV12-4 and TRBJ1-5, with TRBD1 matching over 8 bases. The CDR3 runs to 16 residues. J was trimmed by 1 base and V by 5 bases; bases with no gene match: 7. CDR3: CASSPQTGASNQPQHF. The CDR3, as DNA: TGTGCCAGCAGTCCGCAGACAGGGGCGAGCAATCAGCCCCAGCATTTT.

This clonotype was detected only a few times. This sequence joins TRBV18 and TRBJ2-7, with 11 bases fitting TRBD2. Unmatched junction bases numbered 5, after V lost 1 base and J lost 3 bases. CDR1 and CDR2 (germline): KGHSH, LQKENI. The CDR3 length is 16 residues. The CDR3 region has the DNA TGTGCCAGCTCACCACGTCTAGCGGGGGGCGTCTACGAGCAGTACTTC. It yields the protein CASSPRLAGGVYEQYF.

This clonotype came up a few times. V gene TRBV7-2 combines with J gene TRBJ2-1; 7 bases agree with TRBD2. The V gene's germline CDR1 is SGHTA and CDR2 FQGNSA. The ends lost 4 bases at V and 9 bases at J; junction bases unmatched: 6. The CDR3 is 13 residues long. CDR3 residues: CASSSAGVTEQFF. The CDR3 DNA reads TGTGCCAGCAGCTCTGCGGGGGTGACTGAGCAGTTCTTC.

This clonotype was seen at least ten times. This sequence joins TRBV7-2 and TRBJ1-6; D perhaps matches TRBD1 (6 bases). CDR1 and CDR2 (germline): SGHTA, FQGNSA. V was trimmed by 5 bases and J by 1 base, leaving 15 bases between them. CDR3 length: 17 residues. Here the CDR3 DNA reads TGTGCCAGCAGCCTCTCCAAGGGGGAATCCTATAATTCACCCCTCCACTTT. Protein: CASSLSKGESYNSPLHF.

This clonotype was detected only a few times. This rearrangement joins TRBV29-1 to TRBJ1-5; 7 bases are a match to TRBD1. This CDR3 spans 14 amino acids. Germline V gene data show CDR1 as SQVTM and CDR2 as ANQGSEA. V shed 7 bases and J 4 bases; nucleotides not matched to a gene: 10. CDR3 residues: CSARGGDRNQPQHF. As DNA, the CDR3 is TGCAGCGCCAGAGGGGGGGACAGAAATCAGCCCCAGCATTTT.

In regard to this clonotype: Mismatch with germline at one junction end may stem from a read error. V is TRBV7-3 and J is TRBJ2-3; D call uncertain. This CDR3 is built from 13 residues. Germline V CDR1 and CDR2: SGHTA, FQGTGA. This chain's CDR3 is CASSLRQVDTQYF. As DNA, the CDR3 is TGTGCCAGCAGTTTAAGACAAGTCGATACGCAGTATTTT. The variable domain in full, completed from reference TRBV7-3 and TRBJ2-3, reads GAGVSQTPSNKVTEKGKYVELRCDPISGHTALYWYRQSLGQGPEFLIYFQGTGAADDSGLPNDRFFAVRPEGSVSTLKIQRTERGDSAVYLCASSLRQVDTQYFGPGTRLTVL.

This clonotype was seen only a few times. This chain joins TRBV7-9 and TRBJ1-4; D ambiguous. The CDR3 runs 13 residues. The V gene lost 8 bases and the J gene lost 3 bases, with 10 bases spanning the gap. The germline V gene has CDR1 SEHNR and CDR2 FQNEAQ (reference sequence). CDR3 protein: CASAPGSNEKLFF. DNA of the CDR3: TGTGCCAGCGCCCCCGGGTCTAATGAAAAACTGTTTTTT.

This clonotype has more than one count but fewer than ten. The V and J genes are TRBV29-1 and TRBJ2-3; the match to TRBD2 covers 12 bases. CDR1 and CDR2 from the germline V gene are SQVTM and ANQGSEA. The CDR3 loop spans 13 amino acids. With 7 bases clipped from V and 2 bases from J, the junction kept 1 base outside the gene matches. The CDR3 nucleotides read TGCAGCGCTAGCGGGGGGGACACAGATACGCAGTATTTT. This sequence encodes CSASGGDTDTQYF.

V gene TRBV7-9 combines with J gene TRBJ2-7, with a tentative D call TRBD2 (6 bases). V dropped 7 bases and J dropped 0 bases, with 16 bases sitting between them. The germline CDR1 and CDR2 sequences are SEHNR and FQNEAQ (reference sequence). This CDR3 comprises 15 residues. CDR3 region: CASTQEEGLSYEQYF. Here the CDR3 DNA reads TGTGCCAGCACCCAGGAGGAGGGACTCTCCTACGAGCAGTACTTC.

This clonotype has more than one count but fewer than ten. The chain recombines TRBV5-1 with TRBJ2-5; D is ambiguous. The CDR3 contains 14 residues. Germline values: CDR1 SGHRS, CDR2 YFSETQ. Trimming shortened V by 0 bases and J by 0 bases, and 6 bases separated the two germline ends. The CDR3 reads CASSLVGYQETQYF. The CDR3 DNA reads as TGCGCCAGCAGCTTGGTGGGGTACCAAGAGACCCAGTACTTC.

This chain uses TRBV7-9 with TRBJ2-3, with no clear D. This CDR3 has 15 amino acids. Germline assignment: CDR1 SEHNR and CDR2 FQNEAQ (reference sequence). V shed 4 bases and J shed 4 bases, with 15 bases lying between them. This CDR3 is CASSSQWTGPDTQYF. The CDR3 DNA reads TGTGCCAGCAGCTCCCAATGGACCGGGCCAGATACGCAGTATTTT.

This clonotype occurred a few times. The chain is built from TRBV7-6 and TRBJ1-4, with D possibly being TRBD1 (6 bases). V was clipped by 1 base and J by 8 bases, with 8 bases between them. CDR3 size: 13 residues. Looked up from germline, CDR1 is SGHVS and CDR2 is FNYEAQ. CDR3 region: CASSLGQGEKLFF. In nucleotides, the CDR3 is TGTGCCAGCAGCTTAGGCCAGGGGGAAAAACTGTTTTTT.

V is TRBV28 and J is TRBJ1-2, with D unclear. V lost 8 bases and J lost 4, with 8 bases in between. This CDR3 has 11 residues. From germline, CDR1 is MDHEN and CDR2 SYDVKM. The CDR3 sequence: CASRSRYGYTF. The CDR3 DNA follows: TGTGCCAGCCGCAGCCGCTATGGCTACACCTTC.

This clonotype has only a few counts. The genes are TRBV10-3 and TRBJ2-2; no clear D. The CDR3 is 13 amino acids. V was pared by 3 bases and J by 6 bases, with 8 bases between. CDR1 and CDR2 from the germline V gene are ENHRY and SYGVKD. The CDR3 spells CAISEVLPGELFF. The DNA for the CDR3 is TGTGCCATCAGTGAAGTATTGCCCGGGGAGCTGTTTTTT.

This clonotype was observed many times. CDR3 sequence: CATSRYYTGDPYEQYV. For the CDR3, the DNA is TGTGCCACCAGCAGATACTATACAGGGGATCCCTACGAGCAGTACGTC. The V gene is TRBV15, the J gene TRBJ2-7, with 7 nucleotides matching TRBD1. Germline lookup yields CDR1 LNHNV and CDR2 YYDKDF (reference sequence). The trim removed 2 bases at V and 2 bases at J, leaving 9 bases unmatched. CDR3 length equals 16 residues.

This clonotype turned up a few times. V usage is TRBV7-2 and J usage is TRBJ1-5, with D possibly matching TRBD1 (6 bases). The CDR3 covers 15 residues. Germline loops: CDR1 SGHTA, CDR2 FQGNSA. V gave up 3 bases and J gave up 0 bases, with 9 bases separating them. The CDR3 loop is CASSFTGFSNQPQHF. Here the CDR3 DNA reads TGTGCCAGCAGCTTCACAGGGTTTAGCAATCAGCCCCAGCATTTT.

This chain uses TRBV12-3 or TRBV12-4 with TRBJ1-5; D not certain. This CDR3 region has 12 residues. The V gene lost 3 bases and the J gene lost 3 bases, with 3 bases spanning the gap. Written as DNA, the CDR3 is TGTGCCAGCAGTTTTGCCAATCAGCCCCAGCATTTT. Protein product: CASSFANQPQHF.

The chain has TRBV2 and TRBJ2-2, with 8 bases aligning to TRBD1. Per the germline V gene, CDR1 is SNHLY and CDR2 is FYNNEI. The trim removed 7 bases at V and 6 bases at J, leaving 4 bases unmatched. The CDR3 has 13 amino acids. The CDR3 reads CASIPQGAGELFF. CDR3 bases: TGTGCCAGCATCCCACAGGGGGCCGGGGAGCTGTTTTTT.

This sequence joins TRBV6-5 and TRBJ1-1, with D possibly matching TRBD1 (6 bases). V lost 3 bases to trimming and J lost 8 bases, with 13 bases between them. Germline-derived CDR1 and CDR2 are MNHEY and SVGAGI. The CDR3 runs to 13 residues. This CDR3 reads CASSYGGDREAFF. DNA for the CDR3: TGTGCCAGCAGTTATGGGGGCGACAGGGAAGCTTTCTTT.

The chain uses TRBV7-2 and TRBJ2-5; 8 bases are shared with TRBD2. The germline V gene encodes CDR1 SGHTA and CDR2 FQGNSA. V lost 7 bases, J lost 4 bases, and 11 bases stayed unmatched. This CDR3 region has 15 residues. This CDR3 reads CASTPAGSGGETQYF. CDR3 nucleotides: TGTGCCAGCACCCCGGCGGGGAGCGGGGGAGAGACCCAGTACTTC.

The CDR3 sequence is CASSRSSEETQYF. The DNA of the CDR3 is TGTGCCAGCAGCCGGTCCTCAGAAGAGACCCAGTACTTC. The genes are TRBV7-2 and TRBJ2-5; unclear D gene. Germline CDR1 and CDR2: SGHTA and FQGNSA. There are 13 residues in the CDR3. Trimming took 5 bases from V and 3 from J, leaving 10 bases between them.

This clonotype was counted only a few times. The rearrangement joins TRBV5-1 to TRBJ2-7; D remains ambiguous. The V end was cut by 1 base, the J end by 5 bases, with 13 bases between. The CDR3 is made up of 14 amino acids. Germline V gives CDR1 SGHRS, CDR2 YFSETQ. CDR3 in DNA: TGCGCCAGCAGCTTGCGTCAAACAGTTGACGAGCAGTACTTC. It translates to CASSLRQTVDEQYF.

This clonotype was observed a handful of times. V is TRBV5-1 and J is TRBJ2-5; the D gene is possibly TRBD2 (7 bases). Germline V CDR1 and CDR2: SGHRS, YFSETQ. The CDR3 has 13 amino acids. With 7 bases removed from V and 1 base from J, the gap between germline ends came to 11 bases. The chain's CDR3 is CASLGGPQETQYF. For the CDR3, the DNA is TGCGCCAGCCTGGGGGGGCCCCAAGAGACCCAGTACTTC.

V is TRBV5-5 and J is TRBJ1-4; unclear D gene. Germline loops: CDR1 SGHKS, CDR2 YYEKEE (reference sequence). V was trimmed by 2 bases and J by 6 bases, leaving 11 bases between them. This CDR3 has 14 residues. CDR3 sequence (DNA): TGTGCCAGCAGCTTAGGGCGGATAGATGAAAAACTGTTTTTT. Its protein is CASSLGRIDEKLFF.

Only a few counts were recorded for this clonotype. The chain employs TRBV7-6 and TRBJ2-5; D ambiguous. The CDR3 spans 14 residues. V lost 5 bases and J 0 bases, leaving 10 bases between the germline ends. In germline, CDR1 is SGHVS, CDR2 FNYEAQ. Here the CDR3 reads CASSLGRNQETQYF. The CDR3 nucleotides read TGTGCCAGCAGCCTAGGACGTAACCAAGAGACCCAGTACTTC.

This clonotype was seen at least ten times. The chain has TRBV5-1 and TRBJ1-5; a weak D match, TRBD1 (6 bases). V dropped 0 bases and J dropped 3 bases, with 10 bases sitting between them. The CDR3 has 15 residues. Germline CDR1 is SGHRS and CDR2 is YFSETQ. CDR3 coding DNA: TGCGCCAGCAGCTTGGCCGGACAGCCCAATCAGCCCCAGCATTTT. Its protein product is CASSLAGQPNQPQHF.

This chain joins TRBV12-3 or TRBV12-4 and TRBJ1-2; TRBD1 agrees at 12 bases. V shed 4 bases and J 6 bases; nucleotides not matched to a gene: 6. The length of the CDR3 is 15 residues. CDR3 protein: CASSSGTGGRDGYTF. As DNA, the CDR3 is TGTGCCAGCAGTTCGGGGACAGGGGGCCGGGATGGCTACACCTTC.